The source of this TCR beta chain is a study of molecular identifiers for immune sequencing clone quantification (dated by TCRdb to about 2018). Background for the entire study: In a replicate experiment, RNA from around 18,000 or 91,000 naive CD8 T cells was split into five aliquots, four of which were sequenced. This methods study benchmarked molecular-identifier clustering-based TCR repertoire sequencing (MIDCIRS) and TCR RNA copy counting, using CD8 T cells to do so. Study-wide findings and limitations: Identical TCR molecules sharing a barcode could cause highly expanded clone sizes to be underestimated. Spiked-in Jurkat TCR RNA equal to a single cell's worth was reported to be detectable even within 1,100,000 naive CD8 T cells. The naive libraries included spiked-in Jurkat TCR RNA (around 9 copies' worth), and this RNA is not part of the donor repertoire. Without barcode sub-clustering, chimeric consensus sequences inflated TCR diversity; chimeras reached as high as 47%. Modeling gave about 3.3 recovered TCR RNA copies per cell versus 7.5 to 10 by digital PCR, implying 25% to 30% capture efficiency. In CMV-specific effector cells, clones with more than 20 RNA copies contained over 99% of molecules, whereas in naive cells such clones contained under 1% of molecules.

Libraries of naive CD8 T cells were built from anywhere between about 19,000 and 1,000,000 sorted cells, with 10%, 30% or 50% of the purified RNA used. Naive CD8 T cells, defined as CD8+CD4-CCR7+CD45RA+, were FACS-sorted into RLT Plus buffer on a BD FACSAria II. Detection sensitivity was tested by spiking Jurkat RNA equal to 9 to 10 TCR copies' worth into samples containing roughly 17,000-1,100,000 naive CD8 T cells. CD8 T cells were enriched with RosetteSep CD8+ T Cell Enrichment Cocktail and Ficoll-Paque, followed by ACK red cell lysis. The library was generated by PCR. Sequencing relied on an Illumina HiSeq 4000. Preparation of bulk TCR libraries followed a previously described approach, with the TCR primers listed in Table S5. Total RNA was purified with the Qiagen AllPrep DNA/RNA kit. Before any analysis, reads coming from multiple sequencing runs of the same library were combined into one pool. On the study's bioinformatics: Only reads with exact TCR constant sequence were kept, trimmed to 150 nt, and grouped by their 12-nt molecular barcodes. Within each barcode group, reads were sub-clustered at a 15% Levenshtein threshold, and quality-weighted consensus sequences were built per RNA molecule. Non-functional sequences were filtered out, along with any lower-count sequence sitting one edit away from another sequence. Barcode sub-clusters with fewer than 20% of the maximum read count were removed, based on fitting two negative binomial distributions. TCRdb reanalyzed the raw reads on its own, using fastp at Q25 for trimming and MiXCR for clone calling, and kept in-frame beta chains. One record per CDR3 amino acid sequence lists the most common genes and DNA. These V and J calls are TCRdb output, not the study's own analysis. Present in this sample are a few hundred thousand distinct CDR3 sequences, about 21% of which were seen just once. The top ten clonotypes cover approximately 0.8% of the sample.

As regards this clonotype: Which antigen it targets is not known. Base quality data are lacking; no much larger clone is found one base away.

This sequence originates from a human donor in good health. Some libraries in this study had Jurkat cell RNA spiked in. The sequenced material came from naive CD8+ T cells from blood, with Jurkat cell RNA spiked in. This specimen's cell subset or site label, per the study, means: FACS-sorted CD8+CD4-CCR7+CD45RA+ naive T cells.

The DNA reads TGTGCCAGCAGCTTAGCCGGGACAGGGAAAGAGACCCAGTACTTC. The resulting protein is CASSLAGTGKETQYF. This chain is built from TRBV5-6 and TRBJ2-5; 9 central bases correspond to TRBD1. Its CDR3 holds 15 amino acids, cysteine through phenylalanine. CDR3 DNA only is kept here, 45 bases in frame from base 1. After removal of 2 bases from V and 3 bases from J, the junction retains 5 bases not matched to a gene. CDR1 SGHDT and CDR2 YYEEEE are derived from the germline V gene.